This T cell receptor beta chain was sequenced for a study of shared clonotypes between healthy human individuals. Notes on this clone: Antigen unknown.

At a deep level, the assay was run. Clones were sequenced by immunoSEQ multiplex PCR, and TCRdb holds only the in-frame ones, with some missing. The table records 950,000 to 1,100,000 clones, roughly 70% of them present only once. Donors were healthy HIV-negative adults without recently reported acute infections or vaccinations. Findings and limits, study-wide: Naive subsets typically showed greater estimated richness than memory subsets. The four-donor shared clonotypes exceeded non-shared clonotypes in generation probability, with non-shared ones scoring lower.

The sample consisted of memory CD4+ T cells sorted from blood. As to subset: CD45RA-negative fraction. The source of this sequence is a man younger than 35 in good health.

CDR3 region: CASSPQSGTQYF. The CDR3 DNA is TGTGCCAGCTCACCACAGAGCGGGACGCAGTATTTT. The chain links TRBV18 to TRBJ2-3; D possibly corresponds to TRBD2 (6 bases). V gave up 1 base and J gave up 9 bases, with 8 bases separating them. The CDR3 is 12 residues long. Germline V gene lookup returns CDR1 KGHSH and CDR2 LQKENI.